Listed below are T cell receptor beta chains from one sample, sequenced in a study of cytomegalovirus exposure and HLA in healthy donors. Sequenced by immunoSEQ multiplex PCR; TCRdb stores in-frame clones only, minus some. The data show some 250,000 clones, around 91% seen once. The sample taken for sequencing was PBMCs. The receptors were gathered from a woman younger than 30 in good health and CMV-seronegative. Each CDR3 is given with its conserved first and last residue. A D gene is named only where the DNA matches it firmly. Expanded clones are given a class, and other clones once, few, many or no size at all.

J gene: TRBJ2-1; clone size: NA; V gene: TRBV7-3; D gene: NA; CDR3 protein: CASSLTGGYNEQFF; CDR3 DNA: TGTGCCAGCAGCTTAACAGGCGGATACAATGAGCAGTTCTTC
J gene: TRBJ1-5; clone size: few; V gene: TRBV27; D gene: NA; CDR3 protein: CASSFINQPQHF; CDR3 DNA: TGTGCCAGCAGTTTTATCAATCAGCCCCAGCATTTT
J gene: TRBJ2-1; clone size: NA; V gene: TRBV4-3; D gene: NA; CDR3 protein: CASSQDEAGTYNEQFF; CDR3 DNA: TGCGCCAGCAGCCAAGATGAGGCGGGGACCTACAATGAGCAGTTCTTC
J gene: TRBJ2-7; clone size: once; V gene: TRBV27; D gene: TRBD2; CDR3 protein: CASSLWGGVGDEQYF; CDR3 DNA: TGTGCCAGCAGTTTATGGGGGGGGGTTGGCGACGAGCAGTACTTC
J gene: TRBJ1-3; clone size: once; V gene: TRBV6-5; D gene: NA; CDR3 protein: CASSPRGNSGNTIYF; CDR3 DNA: TGTGCCAGCAGTCCGCGGGGAAACTCTGGAAACACCATATATTTT
J gene: TRBJ2-4; clone size: once; V gene: TRBV21-1; D gene: NA; CDR3 protein: CASSKGEGPKNIQYF; CDR3 DNA: TGTGCCAGCAGCAAAGGGGAGGGCCCCAAAAACATTCAGTACTTC
J gene: TRBJ1-1; clone size: once; V gene: TRBV7-3; D gene: NA; CDR3 protein: CAMPPETALMNTEAFF; CDR3 DNA: TGTGCCATGCCCCCCGAGACAGCCCTCATGAACACTGAAGCTTTCTTT
J gene: TRBJ2-6; clone size: NA; V gene: TRBV19; D gene: NA; CDR3 protein: CASSIDAYSGANVLTF; CDR3 DNA: TGTGCCAGTAGTATAGATGCGTACTCTGGGGCCAACGTCCTGACTTTC
J gene: TRBJ2-2; clone size: NA; V gene: TRBV27; D gene: NA; CDR3 protein: CASSLMAAGELFF; CDR3 DNA: TGTGCCAGCAGTTTAATGGCAGCCGGGGAGCTGTTTTTT
J gene: TRBJ2-5; clone size: NA; V gene: TRBV2; D gene: TRBD1; CDR3 protein: CASKDRVWETQYF; CDR3 DNA: TGTGCCAGCAAGGACAGGGTCTGGGAGACCCAGTACTTC
J gene: TRBJ1-6; clone size: NA; V gene: TRBV5-1; D gene: NA; CDR3 protein: CASRGGENNSPLHF; CDR3 DNA: TGCGCCAGCAGAGGCGGGGAAAATAATTCACCCCTCCACTTT
J gene: TRBJ1-2; clone size: NA; V gene: TRBV4-1; D gene: NA; CDR3 protein: CASSQVAIGGGGTNYGYTF; CDR3 DNA: TGCGCCAGCAGCCAAGTAGCTATTGGGGGAGGGGGGACTAACTATGGCTACACCTTC
J gene: TRBJ2-5; clone size: NA; V gene: TRBV5-4; D gene: TRBD2; CDR3 protein: CASSLGASGGHGETQYF; CDR3 DNA: TGTGCCAGCAGCTTGGGGGCTAGCGGGGGACACGGGGAGACCCAGTACTTC
J gene: TRBJ1-2; clone size: NA; V gene: TRBV29-1; D gene: NA; CDR3 protein: CSVDQFPWTSEGSNYGYTF; CDR3 DNA: TGCAGCGTTGACCAATTCCCCTGGACGTCGGAGGGGTCAAACTATGGCTACACCTTC
J gene: TRBJ1-1; clone size: NA; V gene: TRBV5-1; D gene: NA; CDR3 protein: CASSPGHLNTEAFF; CDR3 DNA: TGCGCCAGCAGCCCGGGACATCTTAACACTGAAGCTTTCTTT
J gene: TRBJ2-1; clone size: NA; V gene: TRBV19; D gene: TRBD2; CDR3 protein: CASSIVAGAYNEQFF; CDR3 DNA: TGTGCCAGTAGTATAGTAGCGGGGGCCTACAATGAGCAGTTCTTC
J gene: TRBJ2-7; clone size: NA; V gene: TRBV25-1; D gene: TRBD2; CDR3 protein: CASSGGGDSYEQYF; CDR3 DNA: TGTGCCAGCAGTGGCGGGGGAGACTCCTACGAGCAGTACTTC
J gene: TRBJ1-4; clone size: NA; V gene: TRBV7-9; D gene: NA; CDR3 protein: CASSLVGEKLFF; CDR3 DNA: TGTGCCAGCAGCTTAGTCGGTGAAAAACTGTTTTTT
J gene: TRBJ2-2; clone size: NA; V gene: TRBV27; D gene: NA; CDR3 protein: CASSPYRGGTGELFF; CDR3 DNA: TGTGCCAGCAGTCCCTACAGGGGGGGCACCGGGGAGCTGTTTTTT
J gene: TRBJ2-5; clone size: NA; V gene: TRBV5-4; D gene: TRBD2; CDR3 protein: CASSSGTSGRYQETQYF; CDR3 DNA: TGTGCCAGCAGCTCCGGGACTAGCGGGAGATACCAAGAGACCCAGTACTTC
J gene: TRBJ2-7; clone size: NA; V gene: TRBV27; D gene: TRBD1; CDR3 protein: CASSPLTGQGPYEQYF; CDR3 DNA: TGTGCCAGCAGTCCACTTACGGGACAGGGACCTTACGAGCAGTACTTC
J gene: TRBJ2-7; clone size: once; V gene: TRBV28; D gene: TRBD1; CDR3 protein: CASSLGTGAYEQYF; CDR3 DNA: TGTGCCAGCAGTCTTGGGACAGGGGCATACGAGCAGTACTTC
J gene: TRBJ1-1; clone size: NA; V gene: TRBV5-1; D gene: TRBD1; CDR3 protein: CASSLGDRGRGNTEAFF; CDR3 DNA: TGCGCCAGCAGCTTGGGGGACAGGGGAAGAGGGAACACTGAAGCTTTCTTT
J gene: TRBJ2-6; clone size: once; V gene: TRBV4-1; D gene: NA; CDR3 protein: CASSQGDNSGANVLTF; CDR3 DNA: TGCGCCAGCAGCCAAGGGGACAACTCTGGGGCCAACGTCCTGACTTTC
J gene: TRBJ1-3; clone size: once; V gene: TRBV4-1; D gene: NA; CDR3 protein: CASSQEGGTGNTIYF; CDR3 DNA: TGCGCCAGCAGCCAAGAAGGAGGGACTGGAAACACCATATATTTT
J gene: TRBJ2-5; clone size: NA; V gene: TRBV7-2; D gene: TRBD2; CDR3 protein: CASSLGSAGGPETQYF; CDR3 DNA: TGTGCCAGCAGCTTAGGATCAGCGGGGGGGCCGGAGACCCAGTACTTC
J gene: TRBJ2-1; clone size: NA; V gene: TRBV6-6; D gene: NA; CDR3 protein: CASSYSRVWNEQFF; CDR3 DNA: TGTGCCAGCAGTTACTCCCGGGTCTGGAATGAGCAGTTCTTC
J gene: TRBJ1-2; clone size: once; V gene: TRBV5-1; D gene: TRBD1; CDR3 protein: CASSLEDRGNYGYTF; CDR3 DNA: TGCGCCAGCAGCTTGGAGGACAGGGGGAACTATGGCTACACCTTC
J gene: TRBJ1-1; clone size: once; V gene: TRBV5-6; D gene: NA; CDR3 protein: CASSLGAGETFF; CDR3 DNA: TGTGCCAGCAGCCTGGGCGCAGGGGAAACTTTCTTT
J gene: TRBJ2-3; clone size: NA; V gene: TRBV5-4; D gene: TRBD2; CDR3 protein: CASSLGAGGPQDTQYF; CDR3 DNA: TGTGCCAGCAGCTTGGGGGCGGGGGGGCCGCAAGATACGCAGTATTTT
J gene: TRBJ2-5; clone size: NA; V gene: TRBV12-5; D gene: TRBD2; CDR3 protein: CASAPDTRGGRETQYF; CDR3 DNA: TGTGCTAGTGCCCCCGACACGCGGGGGGGCCGGGAGACCCAGTACTTC
J gene: TRBJ2-7; clone size: NA; V gene: TRBV11-2; D gene: TRBD1; CDR3 protein: CASSGTGGALSYEQYF; CDR3 DNA: TGTGCCAGCAGCGGAACAGGGGGCGCGTTATCCTACGAGCAGTACTTC
J gene: TRBJ2-4; clone size: NA; V gene: TRBV21-1; D gene: NA; CDR3 protein: CASSNDRATLAKNIQYF; CDR3 DNA: TGTGCCAGCAGCAATGACAGGGCGACACTAGCCAAAAACATTCAGTACTTC
J gene: TRBJ2-2; clone size: NA; V gene: TRBV5-1; D gene: TRBD1; CDR3 protein: CASSSRDRKNTGELFF; CDR3 DNA: TGCGCCAGCAGCTCCCGGGACAGGAAGAACACCGGGGAGCTGTTTTTT
J gene: TRBJ1-1; clone size: NA; V gene: TRBV5-5; D gene: NA; CDR3 protein: CASFYGQGWGTEAFF; CDR3 DNA: TGTGCCAGCTTCTACGGACAAGGGTGGGGCACTGAAGCTTTCTTT
J gene: TRBJ2-3; clone size: once; V gene: TRBV2; D gene: TRBD2; CDR3 protein: CASASGIDTQYF; CDR3 DNA: TGTGCCAGCGCTAGCGGTATAGATACGCAGTATTTT
J gene: TRBJ1-5; clone size: NA; V gene: TRBV7-8; D gene: NA; CDR3 protein: CASSYGTSVENQPQHF; CDR3 DNA: TGTGCCAGCAGCTACGGGACATCGGTGGAAAATCAGCCCCAGCATTTT
J gene: TRBJ1-1; clone size: NA; V gene: TRBV6-5; D gene: TRBD1; CDR3 protein: CASSRNRGLNTEAFF; CDR3 DNA: TGTGCCAGCAGTAGAAACAGGGGTTTAAACACTGAAGCTTTCTTT
J gene: TRBJ2-2; clone size: once; V gene: TRBV5-1; D gene: TRBD1; CDR3 protein: CASRRGQRNTGELFF; CDR3 DNA: TGCGCCAGCAGAAGGGGACAGCGCAACACCGGGGAGCTGTTTTTT
J gene: TRBJ2-3; clone size: NA; V gene: TRBV9; D gene: TRBD2; CDR3 protein: CASSVTSGGHFSTDTQYF; CDR3 DNA: TGTGCCAGCAGCGTAACCAGCGGGGGGCACTTTAGCACAGATACGCAGTATTTT
J gene: TRBJ2-6; clone size: NA; V gene: TRBV5-4; D gene: TRBD1; CDR3 protein: CASSTTGSGANVLTF; CDR3 DNA: TGTGCCAGCAGCACGACAGGGTCTGGGGCCAACGTCCTGACTTTC
J gene: TRBJ1-4; clone size: NA; V gene: TRBV6-5; D gene: NA; CDR3 protein: CASSVPGAEKLFF; CDR3 DNA: TGTGCCAGCAGCGTTCCAGGGGCTGAAAAACTGTTTTTT
J gene: TRBJ2-3; clone size: NA; V gene: TRBV5-5; D gene: TRBD2; CDR3 protein: CASSLRLAGGLGTDTQYF; CDR3 DNA: TGTGCCAGCAGCTTACGACTAGCGGGGGGGCTGGGCACAGATACGCAGTATTTT
J gene: TRBJ2-1; clone size: NA; V gene: TRBV27; D gene: NA; CDR3 protein: CASSLGQFEQFF; CDR3 DNA: TGTGCCAGCAGTTTAGGACAGTTTGAGCAGTTCTTC
J gene: TRBJ1-2; clone size: NA; V gene: TRBV7-2; D gene: TRBD1; CDR3 protein: CASSPHQDRKLYGYTF; CDR3 DNA: TGTGCCAGCAGCCCCCATCAGGACAGGAAACTTTATGGCTACACCTTC
J gene: TRBJ1-2; clone size: NA; V gene: TRBV6-6; D gene: NA; CDR3 protein: CASSSGAFNYGYTF; CDR3 DNA: TGTGCCAGCAGTTCAGGGGCTTTTAACTATGGCTACACCTTC
J gene: TRBJ1-1; clone size: NA; V gene: TRBV28; D gene: NA; CDR3 protein: CASSSAGADNTEAFF; CDR3 DNA: TGTGCCAGCAGTTCGGCAGGGGCCGATAACACTGAAGCTTTCTTT